The 22 T cell receptor beta chains in this list originate from one sample, sequenced in a study of identical twins. TCRdb called the 5' RACE reads again in MiXCR, with one record for every CDR3 protein. Here the sample spans 1.5 million to 2 million distinct CDR3 sequences, under 35% being singletons. Sequenced input: cord blood. The receptors stem from a newborn girl in good health.

The rearrangement uses TRBV20-1 and TRBJ1-4; tentatively, D is TRBD1 (6 bases). The CDR3 consists of 14 residues. V was trimmed by 6 bases and J by 8 bases, leaving 19 bases between them. Germline-derived CDR1 and CDR2 are DFQATT and SNEGSKA (reference sequence). The CDR3 DNA is TGCAGTGCACATACTCAGGGGCCGGTGGAAAAACTGTTTTTT. Residues: CSAHTQGPVEKLFF.

The V and J genes are TRBV3-1 and TRBJ2-5; 9 nucleotides match TRBD2. V trimming: 2 bases; J trimming: 3 bases; junction bases outside the gene matches: 1. The CDR3 totals 14 residues. Germline-derived CDR1 and CDR2 are LGHDT and YNNKEL (reference sequence). This CDR3 is CASSQLAGKETQYF. The CDR3 DNA follows: TGTGCCAGCAGCCAACTAGCGGGGAAAGAGACCCAGTACTTC.

V is TRBV6-1 and J is TRBJ1-3, with no clear D. The V and J ends lost 7 bases and 0 bases respectively, with 7 bases between them. CDR1 MNHNS and CDR2 SASEGT come from the germline V gene. This CDR3 contains 13 residues. The CDR3 loop is CASKHSSGNTIYF. The CDR3, as DNA: TGTGCCAGCAAACATAGCTCTGGAAACACCATATATTTT.

This clonotype showed up just a few times. The chain employs TRBV10-3 and TRBJ2-2; D remains unclear. Germline V gene data show CDR1 as ENHRY and CDR2 as SYGVKD. V dropped 2 bases and J dropped 9 bases, with 10 bases sitting between them. The CDR3 contains 13 residues. Written as DNA, the CDR3 is TGTGCCATCAGTGAGCCCCACGGCAGGGAGCTGTTTTTT. It encodes CAISEPHGRELFF.

V usage is TRBV29-1 and J usage is TRBJ1-5; D is perhaps TRBD1 (5 bases). From germline, CDR1 is SQVTM and CDR2 ANQGSEA. The CDR3 consists of 13 residues. The germline V and J ends were trimmed by 6 bases and 0 bases, with 9 bases remaining between them. Written as DNA, the CDR3 is TGCAGCGTGGCGACAGTTAGCAATCAGCCCCAGCATTTT. Its protein is CSVATVSNQPQHF.

This clonotype was observed many times. V gene TRBV20-1 combines with J gene TRBJ2-7; TRBD2 agrees at 10 bases. Germline CDR1 and CDR2: DFQATT and SNEGSKA (reference sequence). This CDR3 spans 13 amino acids. J was trimmed by 1 base and V by 5 bases; bases with no gene match: 2. The CDR3 region is CSAGTSASYEQYF. CDR3 nucleotides: TGCAGTGCTGGGACTAGCGCTTCCTACGAGCAGTACTTC.

This clonotype was seen a handful of times. This chain links TRBV6-2 or TRBV6-3 with TRBJ2-1; 8 nucleotides agree with TRBD2. V shed 1 base and J 4 bases; nucleotides not matched to a gene: 6. The V gene's germline CDR1 is MNHEY and CDR2 SVGEGT. This CDR3 comprises 16 residues. CDR3 sequence reads: CASSYWASGYYNEQFF. CDR3 nucleotides: TGTGCCAGCAGTTACTGGGCTAGCGGGTATTACAATGAGCAGTTCTTC.

The chain uses TRBV12-3 or TRBV12-4 and TRBJ2-1, with D perhaps TRBD1 or TRBD2 (6 bases each). The CDR3 extends over 16 amino acids. The V gene lost 6 bases and the J gene lost 7 bases, with 22 bases spanning the gap. The CDR3 sequence is CASSSPGALYINEQFF. As DNA, the CDR3 is TGTGCCAGCAGCTCCCCGGGGGCCCTGTACATTAATGAGCAGTTCTTC.

This clonotype was found a few times. The chain combines TRBV5-6 with TRBJ1-2; D call uncertain. Germline CDR1 and CDR2: SGHDT and YYEEEE. The CDR3 has 12 amino acids. Deletions cut 5 bases from V and 4 bases from J, with 9 bases between. CDR3 loop: CASRKESYGYTF. CDR3 nucleotide sequence: TGTGCCAGCAGGAAGGAAAGCTATGGCTACACCTTC.

V is TRBV11-2 and J is TRBJ2-1; a weak D match, TRBD1 (6 bases). The CDR3 contains 15 residues. V lost 0 bases, J lost 6 bases, and 12 bases lay in between. The germline gives CDR1 SGHAT, CDR2 FQNNGV. This CDR3 reads CASSLESAGVNEQFF. The CDR3 DNA reads TGTGCCAGCAGCTTAGAGTCGGCAGGGGTCAATGAGCAGTTCTTC.

This clonotype was counted only a few times. The chain is built from TRBV7-2 and TRBJ1-1, with D unclear. The CDR3 has 15 residues. V shed 0 bases and J shed 6 bases, with 14 bases lying between them. Germline V gene sequence: CDR1 SGHTA, CDR2 FQGNSA. The CDR3 reads CASSLAPTRTAEAFF. In nucleotides, the CDR3 is TGTGCCAGCAGCTTAGCCCCGACACGGACTGCTGAAGCTTTCTTT.

The chain links TRBV7-8 to TRBJ1-1, with D uncertain. This CDR3 spans 16 amino acids. The germline CDR1 and CDR2 sequences are SGHVS and FQNEAQ. Trimming took 1 base from V and 2 from J, leaving 14 bases between them. The CDR3 is CASSLVGWGANTEAFF. Written as DNA, the CDR3 is TGTGCCAGCAGCTTAGTGGGTTGGGGAGCTAACACTGAAGCTTTCTTT.

This clonotype appeared many times. The chain carries TRBV6-6 and TRBJ2-7; 9 bases are a match to TRBD1. V trimming: 4 bases; J trimming: 0 bases; junction bases outside the gene matches: 4. The germline CDR1 and CDR2 sequences are MNHNY and SVGAGI (reference sequence). This CDR3 has 15 residues. The CDR3 reads CASSFQTGGSYEQYF. The CDR3 DNA reads as TGTGCCAGCAGTTTCCAGACAGGGGGCTCCTACGAGCAGTACTTC.

This clonotype was counted only a few times. The V gene is TRBV10-3, the J gene TRBJ2-7; D gene ambiguous. Trimming left V 0 bases short and J 3 bases short, with 6 bases between. Germline lookup yields CDR1 ENHRY and CDR2 SYGVKD. CDR3 length: 13 residues. CDR3 residues: CAISESIGYEQYF. The CDR3 DNA reads TGTGCCATCAGTGAGTCGATCGGCTACGAGCAGTACTTC.

The J gene is TRBJ2-5, the V gene TRBV10-3, with 12 bases matching TRBD2. Germline V lookup: CDR1 ENHRY, CDR2 SYGVKD. The CDR3 length is 17 residues. The V segment lost 2 bases and the J segment 5 bases; nucleotides outside the gene matches: 9. The CDR3 region is CAISETSGRLFRETQYF. CDR3 sequence (DNA): TGTGCCATCAGTGAGACTAGCGGGAGGCTCTTCAGGGAGACCCAGTACTTC.

The chain's CDR3 is CASSLTGTMNTGELFF. Here the CDR3 DNA reads TGCGCCAGCAGCCTTACCGGGACTATGAACACCGGGGAGCTGTTTTTT. This chain joins TRBV4-1 and TRBJ2-2; 7 bases agree with TRBD2. CDR1 is MGHRA and CDR2 is YSYEKL in the germline V gene. This CDR3 has 16 residues. The ends lost 4 bases at V and 1 base at J; junction bases unmatched: 6.

This clonotype was counted between two and nine times. In DNA, the CDR3 is TGTGCCAGCTCACTTACTAGCCGCCTATACAATGAGCAGTTCTTC. It translates to CASSLTSRLYNEQFF. The chain combines TRBV18 with TRBJ2-1, with a possible D match to TRBD2 (6 bases). Germline V CDR1 and CDR2: KGHSH, LQKENI. The CDR3 extends over 15 amino acids. Trimming shortened V by 4 bases and J by 4 bases, and 14 bases separated the two germline ends.

The V call is TRBV7-9, the J call TRBJ2-5, with 8 bases lining up with TRBD2. V gave up 5 bases and J gave up 1 base; unmatched junction bases: 9. CDR1 and CDR2 (germline): SEHNR, FQNEAQ (reference sequence). This CDR3 region has 16 residues. The CDR3 region has the DNA TGTGCCAGCAGCCCCCTCCCCCGGGAGGGCCAAGAGACCCAGTACTTC. Protein sequence: CASSPLPREGQETQYF.

V gene TRBV20-1 combines with J gene TRBJ2-1, with 11 bases aligning to TRBD2. CDR3 length: 14 residues. Trimming cost V 5 bases and J 7 bases; bases outside gene matches: 7. Germline CDR1 DFQATT, CDR2 SNEGSKA (reference sequence). The CDR3, as DNA: TGCAGTGCTTTTCTAGCGGGGGGTATTAATGAGCAGTTCTTC. Amino acids: CSAFLAGGINEQFF.

The chain combines TRBV5-1 with TRBJ2-3; D gene uncertain. The V gene lost 1 base and the J gene lost 6 bases, with 15 bases spanning the gap. There are 15 residues in the CDR3. The germline CDR1 and CDR2 sequences are SGHRS and YFSETQ. The CDR3, as DNA: TGCGCCAGCAGCTTGCAGAAGGCATACCGGGATACGCAGTATTTT. Its protein is CASSLQKAYRDTQYF.

The chain has TRBV7-2 and TRBJ2-3; TRBD1 or TRBD2 may be the D gene (5 bases each). Trimming left V 5 bases short and J 4 bases short, with 10 bases between. The germline V gene encodes CDR1 SGHTA and CDR2 FQGNSA. This CDR3 has 13 residues. The CDR3 nucleotides are TGTGCCAGCAGCCGGGGACCGTCAGATACGCAGTATTTT. Amino acid sequence: CASSRGPSDTQYF.

The chain employs TRBV30 and TRBJ2-7; possible D gene TRBD2, 5 bases. Germline lookup yields CDR1 GTSNPN and CDR2 SVGIG (reference sequence). V was pared by 0 bases and J by 0 bases, with 9 bases between. This CDR3 contains 14 residues. In nucleotides, the CDR3 is TGTGCCTGGAGTGTACTAGGCAGCTCCTACGAGCAGTACTTC. It specifies CAWSVLGSSYEQYF.